The 9 T cell receptor beta chains given below trace back to one sample, sequenced in a study of T cell repertoires in cytomegalovirus infection. One entry per CDR3 protein results from TCRdb running MiXCR on the reads. The table records some 300,000 distinct CDR3 sequences, about 9.1% of them present only once. The sequencing sample was made of PBMCs. Every receptor here comes from a human donor in good health (CMV status not recorded). Some clones in this sample may be carry-over from other donors' samples.

The sample holds many counts of this clonotype. The CDR3 loop is CASFRLLTNTEAFF. CDR3 coding DNA: TGTGCCAGCTTCCGACTGCTGACGAACACTGAAGCTTTCTTT. The V call is TRBV12-3 or TRBV12-4, the J call TRBJ1-1, with D hard to call. Trimming stripped 8 bases from V and 1 base from J, with 14 bases between. CDR3 length: 14 residues.

In its sample, this clonotype was seen many times. The chain has TRBV10-3 and TRBJ1-4, with 7 positions matching TRBD1. The CDR3 totals 16 residues. Germline V gene sequence: CDR1 ENHRY, CDR2 SYGVKD. Unmatched junction bases numbered 9, after V lost 4 bases and J lost 4 bases. The CDR3 sequence: CAISGSEGARNEKLFF. Written as DNA, the CDR3 is TGTGCCATCAGTGGGTCAGAGGGGGCCCGTAATGAAAAACTGTTTTTT.

This clonotype has a count of ten or more. V gene TRBV5-4 combines with J gene TRBJ2-7, with 12 bases that match TRBD2. V shed 3 bases, J shed 5 bases, and the junction held 9 bases outside the gene matches. Germline values: CDR1 SGHNT, CDR2 YYREEE (reference sequence). The CDR3 spans 16 residues. CDR3 coding DNA: TGTGCCAGCAGCTCGAGTCTAGCGGGGGGGCCAAACGAGCAGTACGTC. This translates into CASSSSLAGGPNEQYV.

This clonotype was found many times. The J gene is TRBJ2-4, the V gene TRBV7-2, with D unclear. Germline V gene sequence: CDR1 SGHTA, CDR2 FQGNSA. This CDR3 region has 12 residues. The V and J ends lost 2 bases and 16 bases respectively, with 15 bases between them. This CDR3 reads CASSLYASLPYF. CDR3 sequence (DNA): TGTGCCAGCAGCTTATATGCCAGCCTCCCATACTTC.

This clonotype was counted at least ten times. The V and J genes are TRBV7-8 and TRBJ2-2; D uncertain. Trimming took 5 bases from V and 4 from J, leaving 11 bases between them. Germline V gives CDR1 SGHVS, CDR2 FQNEAQ. The CDR3 consists of 14 residues. DNA for the CDR3: TGTGCCAGCAGCGTTAGACGGAGCACCGGGGAGCTGTTTTTT. Translated: CASSVRRSTGELFF.

The genes are TRBV24-1 and TRBJ2-1, with TRBD2 identical over 7 bases. Trimming cost V 7 bases and J 1 base; bases outside gene matches: 3. CDR1 is KGHDR and CDR2 is SFDVKD in the germline V gene. CDR3 length: 14 amino acids. Here the CDR3 DNA reads TGTGCCACCAGCAGCGGGGTATCCTACAATGAGCAGTTCTTC. Its translation is CATSSGVSYNEQFF.

This clonotype was found many times. The CDR3 loop reads CASSPQRTGGETQYF. CDR3 bases: TGTGCCAGCAGCCCCCAACGGACAGGGGGGGAGACCCAGTACTTC. The chain employs TRBV7-2 and TRBJ2-5, with 10 bases lining up with TRBD1. J gave up 5 bases and V 5 bases, and 8 bases lay outside the gene matches. The CDR3 has 15 residues. Germline loops: CDR1 SGHTA, CDR2 FQGNSA.

This clonotype was observed many times. The rearrangement uses TRBV2 and TRBJ1-2; no definite D call. V lost 3 bases and J 8 bases, leaving 13 bases between the germline ends. The length of the CDR3 is 13 residues. Germline-derived CDR1 and CDR2 are SNHLY and FYNNEI. CDR3 DNA: TGTGCCAGCAGTGAGGTCCCAATCCCCGGCTACACCTTC. Translating it yields CASSEVPIPGYTF. The full variable domain, rest sourced from reference TRBV2 and TRBJ1-2, is EPEVTQTPSHQVTQMGQEVILRCVPISNHLYFYWYRQILGQKVEFLVSFYNNEISEKSEIFDDQFSVERPDGSNFTLKIRSTKLEDSAMYFCASSEVPIPGYTFGSGTRLTVV.

This clonotype was seen ten or more times. This rearrangement joins TRBV20-1 to TRBJ1-6, with TRBD1 matching 8 bases. The CDR3 has 15 amino acids. The germline gives CDR1 DFQATT, CDR2 SNEGSKA (reference sequence). Trimming removed 6 bases from V and 3 bases from J; junction bases left unmatched: 7. Here the CDR3 DNA reads TGCAGTGCCCCCGGACAGGGAAGCTATAATTCACCCCTCCACTTT. Translating it yields CSAPGQGSYNSPLHF.